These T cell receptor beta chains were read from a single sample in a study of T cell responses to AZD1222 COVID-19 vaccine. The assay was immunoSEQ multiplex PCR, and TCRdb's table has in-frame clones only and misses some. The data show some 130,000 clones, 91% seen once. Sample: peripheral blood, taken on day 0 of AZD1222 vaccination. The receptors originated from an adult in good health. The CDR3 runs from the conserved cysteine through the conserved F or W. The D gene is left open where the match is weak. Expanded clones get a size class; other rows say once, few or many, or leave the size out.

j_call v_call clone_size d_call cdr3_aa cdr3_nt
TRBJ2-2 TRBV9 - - CASNRSPGELFF TGTGCCAGCAATCGATCCCCCGGGGAGCTGTTTTTT
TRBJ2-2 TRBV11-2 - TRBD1 CASSPGTWDRNTGELFF TGTGCCAGCAGCCCAGGGACCTGGGACAGGAACACCGGGGAGCTGTTTTTT
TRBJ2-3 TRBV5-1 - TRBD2 CASSLLSGGTIPQLTQYF TGCGCCAGCAGCTTGTTATCGGGAGGGACTATCCCCCAACTTACGCAGTATTTT
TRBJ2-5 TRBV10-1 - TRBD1 CASSDPGQGAETQYF TGCGCCAGCAGTGACCCGGGACAGGGTGCAGAGACCCAGTACTTC
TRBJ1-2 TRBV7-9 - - CASSLPGLGYTF TGTGCCAGCAGCTTACCAGGGTTAGGCTACACCTTC
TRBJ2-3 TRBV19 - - CASSIDTDTQYF TGTGCCAGTAGTATAGACACAGATACGCAGTATTTT
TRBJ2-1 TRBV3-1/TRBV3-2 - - CASSQLAFLYNEQFF TGTGCCAGCAGCCAGTTGGCTTTCCTATACAATGAGCAGTTCTTC
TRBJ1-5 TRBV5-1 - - CASSLGIGLNQPQHF TGCGCCAGCAGCTTGGGGATCGGGTTAAATCAGCCCCAGCATTTT
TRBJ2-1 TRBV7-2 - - CASSPIAAYNEQFF TGTGCCAGCAGCCCTATAGCGGCCTACAATGAGCAGTTCTTC
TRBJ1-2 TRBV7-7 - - CASSLGKGRRYGYTF TGTGCCAGCAGCTTAGGGAAGGGTAGACGCTATGGCTACACCTTC
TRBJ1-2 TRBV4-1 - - CASSQGPVNGYTF TGCGCCAGCAGCCAAGGACCCGTCAATGGCTACACCTTC
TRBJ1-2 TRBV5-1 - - CASSLAQQETYSYGYTF TGCGCCAGCAGCTTGGCCCAGCAAGAGACCTATTCCTATGGCTACACCTTC
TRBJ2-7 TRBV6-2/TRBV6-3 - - CASSRPIREQYF TGTGCCAGCAGTAGACCCATACGCGAGCAGTACTTC
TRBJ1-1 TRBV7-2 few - CASSLRQMNTEAFF TGTGCCAGCAGCTTAAGGCAGATGAACACTGAAGCTTTCTTT
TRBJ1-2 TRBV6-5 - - CASSSGTFNGYTF TGTGCCAGCAGTTCCGGGACGTTTAATGGCTACACCTTC
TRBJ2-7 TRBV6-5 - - CASRARGGGQGEQYF TGTGCCAGCAGGGCCAGGGGAGGAGGGCAGGGCGAGCAGTACTTC
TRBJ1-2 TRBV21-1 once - CASKQQSNYGYTF TGTGCCAGCAAGCAACAGAGTAACTATGGCTACACCTTC
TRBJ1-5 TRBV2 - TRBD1 CASSTGQGQPQHF TGTGCCAGCAGTACGGGACAGGGTCAGCCCCAGCATTTT
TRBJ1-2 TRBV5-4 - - CASSLSSANYGYTF TGTGCCAGCAGCTTGTCGTCAGCTAACTATGGCTACACCTTC
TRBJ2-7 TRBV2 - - CASSRDETYEQYF TGTGCCAGCAGTCGGGACGAAACCTACGAGCAGTACTTC
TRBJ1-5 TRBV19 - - CASSPKINGSNQPQHF TGTGCCAGTAGTCCAAAAATCAACGGGAGCAATCAGCCCCAGCATTTT
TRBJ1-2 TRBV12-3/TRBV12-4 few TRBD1 CASSETGGGMDTF TGTGCCAGCAGTGAGACAGGGGGCGGAATGGACACCTTC
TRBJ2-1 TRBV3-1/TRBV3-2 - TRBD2 CASSWGLAGGNEQFF TGTGCCAGCAGCTGGGGACTAGCGGGGGGGAATGAGCAGTTCTTC
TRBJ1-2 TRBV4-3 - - CASSQALRTELLEYGYTF TGCGCCAGCAGCCAGGCCCTTAGGACGGAACTGCTTGAATATGGCTACACCTTC
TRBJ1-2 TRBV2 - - CASSGHSVANYGYTF TGTGCCAGCTCCGGCCACAGCGTGGCTAACTATGGCTACACCTTC